A single sample gave rise to the 19 T cell receptor beta chains below, sequenced in a study of beta chain features in type 1 diabetes. Of the isolated RNA, all was reverse transcribed, and so the sequenced material was expressed TCRB transcripts. Data came from immunoSEQ multiplex PCR; TCRdb stores just in-frame clones and leaves some out. This table holds 450,000 to 600,000 clones, about 30% found once. Material for sequencing was naive CD4+ T cells from blood. The receptors originated from a man aged 18 to 29 in good health.

The V and J genes are TRBV30 and TRBJ2-7; TRBD1 might be the D (6 bases). Trimming took off 4 bases at V and 1 base at J, with 17 bases between the two ends. The germline gives CDR1 GTSNPN, CDR2 SVGIG (reference sequence). This CDR3 region has 15 residues. CDR3 coding DNA: TGTGCCTGGATTTTGACAGGTCATCATTCCTACGAGCAGTACTTC. It translates to CAWILTGHHSYEQYF.

This clone was seen only a few times. The chain joins TRBV9 to TRBJ1-1; weak D call: TRBD1 (5 bases). Trimming left V 0 bases short and J 2 bases short, with 8 bases between. Looked up from germline, CDR1 is SGDLS and CDR2 is YYNGEE. CDR3 length: 14 residues. The CDR3 DNA sequence: TGTGCCAGCAGCGTAGTAGACAGAAACACTGAAGCTTTCTTT. The encoded protein is CASSVVDRNTEAFF.

This rearrangement joins TRBV25-1 to TRBJ2-3; D is perhaps TRBD1 (6 bases). Germline V gene data show CDR1 as MGHDK and CDR2 as SYGVNS. There are 14 residues in the CDR3. The V and J ends lost 7 bases and 0 bases respectively, with 11 bases between them. CDR3 in DNA: TGTGCCAGCACTCAGGGGCCTAGCACAGATACGCAGTATTTT. Its protein is CASTQGPSTDTQYF.

The chain couples TRBV19 to TRBJ2-1, with D tentatively TRBD1 (5 bases). CDR1 and CDR2 (germline): LNHDA, SQIVND (reference sequence). The CDR3 runs 15 residues. V gave up 3 bases and J gave up 0 bases, with 9 bases separating them. CDR3 nucleotides: TGTGCCAGTAGTATCCGACAGAGCTCCTACAATGAGCAGTTCTTC. Its protein product is CASSIRQSSYNEQFF.

The sample holds a few counts of this clone. The rearrangement uses TRBV29-1 and TRBJ2-5; 9 nucleotides agree with TRBD2. J was trimmed by 5 bases and V by 5 bases; bases with no gene match: 6. CDR1 and CDR2 (germline): SQVTM, ANQGSEA. The CDR3 has 13 residues. CDR3 coding DNA: TGCAGCGTTATAGCGGGAGTTTGGGAGACCCAGTACTTC. It encodes CSVIAGVWETQYF.

V usage is TRBV4-2 and J usage is TRBJ2-1; 10 positions agree with TRBD2. J gave up 9 bases and V 1 base, and 12 bases lay outside the gene matches. CDR1 LGHNA and CDR2 YNFKEQ come from the germline V gene. This CDR3 is built from 17 residues. The CDR3 region has the DNA TGTGCCAGCAGCCAAGCGAGGTCACAGCGGGAGGGCAGTGAGCAGTTCTTC. Its protein product is CASSQARSQREGSEQFF.

In its sample, this clone was seen a few times. V usage is TRBV4-3 and J usage is TRBJ2-3; TRBD2 matches at 7 bases. Germline V gives CDR1 LGHNA, CDR2 YSLEER. V lost 3 bases, J lost 2 bases, and 8 bases stayed unmatched. The CDR3 is 16 residues long. The CDR3 DNA reads TGCGCCAGCAGCCAGGCGACTAGCAGGAACACAGATACGCAGTATTTT. This translates into CASSQATSRNTDTQYF.

This clone has a handful of counts. The V gene is TRBV7-2, the J gene TRBJ2-2; no reliable D call. Germline V gene lookup returns CDR1 SGHTA and CDR2 FQGNSA. Deletions cut 2 bases from V and 7 bases from J, with 5 bases between. This CDR3 is built from 12 residues. The CDR3, as DNA: TGTGCCAGCAGCTTATTCGTCGGGGAGCTGTTTTTT. Encoded protein: CASSLFVGELFF.

This clone was found a few times. The chain recombines TRBV5-4 with TRBJ2-1, with a tentative D call TRBD1 (5 bases). The V gene lost 0 bases and the J gene lost 4 bases, with 11 bases spanning the gap. CDR3 length: 15 residues. Germline V gene data show CDR1 as SGHNT and CDR2 as YYREEE (reference sequence). CDR3 residues: CASSLELGPYNEQFF. The CDR3 region has the DNA TGTGCCAGCAGCTTGGAACTGGGGCCTTACAATGAGCAGTTCTTC.

This chain connects TRBV5-1 to TRBJ2-1; TRBD2 matches at 8 bases. Germline V CDR1 and CDR2: SGHRS, YFSETQ. The CDR3 runs to 18 residues. Losses at the gene ends were 3 bases for V and 5 bases for J; bases not matched to a gene: 16. The CDR3, as DNA: TGCGCCAGCAGCTCGCCCAATGCCTACGGCGGGAGGAACAATGAGCAGTTCTTC. It translates to CASSSPNAYGGRNNEQFF.

The V gene is TRBV25-1, the J gene TRBJ1-1; TRBD1 aligns across 10 bases. Germline CDR1 MGHDK, CDR2 SYGVNS. Trimming took 4 bases from V and 4 from J; bases not matched to a gene: 6. The CDR3 runs 15 residues. The CDR3 DNA reads as TGTGCCAGCAGTGTTTTCGGGACAGGGGTCACTGAAGCTTTCTTT. Translation gives CASSVFGTGVTEAFF.

In its sample, this clone was seen a few times. The chain links TRBV2 to TRBJ2-1, with TRBD1 matching over 7 bases. Per the germline V gene, CDR1 is SNHLY and CDR2 is FYNNEI. J gave up 10 bases and V 5 bases, and 2 bases lay outside the gene matches. The CDR3 is 11 amino acids. The CDR3 DNA reads as TGTGCCAGCAGTATACAGGGGGAGCAGTTCTTC. It encodes CASSIQGEQFF.

The rearrangement links TRBV19 to TRBJ2-4; D not certain. The ends were cut back, 8 bases at V and 1 base at J, with 9 bases in the middle. Germline-derived CDR1 and CDR2 are LNHDA and SQIVND (reference sequence). The CDR3 is 13 amino acids. CDR3 in DNA: TGTGCCAGTCGAGAGACGGCCAAAAACATTCAGTACTTC. Translating gives CASRETAKNIQYF.

This chain connects TRBV7-9 to TRBJ2-1; TRBD2 matches 14 bases. V gave up 6 bases and J gave up 8 bases; unmatched junction bases: 9. This CDR3 is 16 amino acids long. The germline CDR1 and CDR2 sequences are SEHNR and FQNEAQ (reference sequence). DNA of the CDR3: TGTGCCAGCAGGGAGGGACTAGCGGGAGAAAGCGATGAGCAGTTCTTC. It translates to CASREGLAGESDEQFF.

This clone has more than one count but fewer than ten. This CDR3 is also generated by other DNA sequences in the sample. V is TRBV5-1 and J is TRBJ2-2, with D hard to call. Between the trimmed V and J ends, which lost 2 bases and 4 bases, there was a span of 3 bases. Per germline, CDR1 SGHRS and CDR2 YFSETQ. There are 12 residues in the CDR3. The CDR3 spells CASSFGTGELFF. The CDR3 DNA is TGCGCCAGCAGCTTTGGCACCGGGGAGCTGTTTTTT.

A note on this clone: A read error may account for a junction end that differs from germline. J is TRBJ2-1 and V is TRBV7-7; TRBD1 matches 8 bases. Germline CDR1 reads SSHAT; CDR2 reads FNYEAQ (reference sequence). This CDR3 comprises 13 residues. CDR3 in DNA: TGTGCTAGCAGCCTTGCAGGGGGCGGTGAGCAGTTCTTC. This translates into CASSLAGGGEQFF.

The CDR3 protein is CASSVGQRGNTGELFF. In DNA, the CDR3 is TGTGCCAGCAGCGTAGGCCAGCGGGGGAACACCGGGGAGCTGTTTTTT. This rearrangement joins TRBV9 to TRBJ2-2; 7 bases align to TRBD2. From germline, CDR1 is SGDLS and CDR2 YYNGEE. The CDR3 contains 16 residues. V dropped 0 bases and J dropped 1; count of bases not matched to a gene: 3.

V gene TRBV29-1 combines with J gene TRBJ1-1; 8 nucleotides match TRBD1. The V segment lost 4 bases and the J segment 8 bases; nucleotides outside the gene matches: 6. Germline CDR1 is SQVTM and CDR2 is ANQGSEA. The CDR3 runs 12 residues. The CDR3 coding sequence is TGCAGCGTTGCACGGACAGGGCGAGAAGCTTTCTTT. Translating it yields CSVARTGREAFF.

The chain combines TRBV21-1 with TRBJ2-7; the listed D gene, TRBD1, was not tested against the DNA. TRBV21-1 has pseudogene status. The CDR3 covers 12 residues. CDR3 nucleotide sequence: TGTGCCAGCAGCAAAACTGGGGCCGAGCAGTACTTC. Protein product: CASSKTGAEQYF.